What follows is one TCR beta chain and its context. Germline lookup yields CDR1 SGHTA and CDR2 FQGNSA. The CDR3 contains 15 residues. The J segment lost 5 bases and the V segment lost 5 bases, leaving 7 bases of the junction unmatched. This entry comes from a study of T-cell reconstitution after alpha-beta-depleted transplantation in children. Preparing the TCRbeta library involved the use of unique molecular identifiers. TCRdb itself ran the PCR reads through MiXCR, one entry per CDR3 protein. The sample lists roughly 170,000 distinct CDR3 sequences, 6% to 7% seen once, with about 2.9% in the top ten.

The sample was PBMCs from the stem cell graft donor, taken from the stem cell graft. The chain joins TRBV7-2 to TRBJ1-4; 8 bases align to TRBD1. The sequence was obtained from a human donor who donated a stem cell graft to a child with Wiskott-Aldrich syndrome. The CDR3 DNA reads as TGTGCCAGCAGCCCTGGACAGGGCCTCAATGAAAAACTGTTTTTT. Its translation: CASSPGQGLNEKLFF.